This T cell receptor (beta chain) was documented in a study of identical twins. Of note for this clonotype: Its target is not known. A clone one base away is much larger, so this may be a read error.

TCRdb ran MiXCR on the 5' RACE reads and lists one entry per CDR3 protein. The sample lists about 240,000 distinct CDR3 sequences, 10% to 13% occurring once. Regarding the study as a whole: Fewer insertions were carried by abundant cord blood beta clonotypes, but none was seen in memory repertoires.

The TCR was taken from a man aged 50 to 60 in good health. Material for sequencing was memory T cells sorted from blood.

CDR3 sequence: CASSGGVRDNEQFF. The DNA of the CDR3 is TGTGCCAGCAGTGGTGGAGTCAGGGACAATGAGCAGTTCTTC. The chain employs TRBV25-1 and TRBJ2-1; possible D gene TRBD1, 5 bases. CDR3 length: 14 amino acids. The germline V and J ends were trimmed by 4 bases and 5 bases, with 12 bases remaining between them. Looked up from germline, CDR1 is MGHDK and CDR2 is SYGVNS.